The subject of this entry is one TCR beta chain. Antigen specificity is unknown. The CDR3 loop spans 15 amino acids. Germline-derived CDR1 and CDR2 are SGHTA and FQGNSA. The trim removed 4 bases at V and 4 bases at J, leaving 5 bases unmatched. The entry originates in a study of immune evolution from preneoplasia to lung adenocarcinoma. The study, taken as a whole, reports: Normal lung had highest clonality; later lesions appeared denser, more diverse.

Patients had resection in Japan or China between the mid-2010s and the late 2010s. H&E slides confirmed each diagnosis, reviewed by two pathologists independently. Using immunoSEQ multiplex PCR, the repertoire was profiled, and TCRdb retains in-frame clones only, with some absent. Of under 6,000 clones listed, approximately 82% were seen once; the top ten hold about 8.1%. This receptor was taken from a person aged 55-80 years with lung adenocarcinoma. The sample comprised FFPE adjacent normal lung tissue. V gene TRBV7-2 combines with J gene TRBJ2-5; 11 positions agree with TRBD2. CDR3 sequence: CASSSSSGGLETQYF. CDR3 sequence (DNA): TGTGCCAGCAGCTCCTCTAGCGGGGGGCTAGAGACCCAGTACTTC.